This TCR beta chain was identified during a study of T cells in Graves' hyperthyroidism and ophthalmopathy. What was amplified from RNA transcripts were TCR beta CDR3 regions. TCR CDR3 regions were first amplified by RT-PCR with HTBI primers. TCRdb redid the calling of the multiplex PCR reads with MiXCR, one entry per CDR3 protein. Of 650,000 to 700,000 distinct CDR3 sequences listed, roughly a sixth are singletons. When ophthalmopathy did not progress within 18 months, Graves' hyperthyroidism was considered stable. Newly diagnosed patients aged 18 to 65 had hyperthyroidism of under 2 months' duration. The CDR3 length is 15 residues. The V gene's germline CDR1 is LNHDA and CDR2 SQIVND (reference sequence). Deletions cut 3 bases from V and 4 bases from J, with 14 bases between.

The chain is built from TRBV19 and TRBJ2-3; tentatively, D is TRBD2 (6 bases). The sequenced material came from blood. This TCR was recovered from a man aged 45-65 years with Graves' hyperthyroidism. The CDR3: CASSIFGSGADTQYF. In nucleotides, the CDR3 is TGTGCCAGTAGTATTTTCGGGAGCGGTGCAGATACGCAGTATTTT. Looking up the rest from reference TRBV19 and TRBJ2-3 gives the full variable domain: DGGITQSPKYLFRKEGQNVTLSCEQNLNHDAMYWYRQDPGQGLRLIYYSQIVNDFQKGDIAEGYSVSREKKESFPLTVTSAQKNPTAFYLCASSIFGSGADTQYFGPGTRLTVL.